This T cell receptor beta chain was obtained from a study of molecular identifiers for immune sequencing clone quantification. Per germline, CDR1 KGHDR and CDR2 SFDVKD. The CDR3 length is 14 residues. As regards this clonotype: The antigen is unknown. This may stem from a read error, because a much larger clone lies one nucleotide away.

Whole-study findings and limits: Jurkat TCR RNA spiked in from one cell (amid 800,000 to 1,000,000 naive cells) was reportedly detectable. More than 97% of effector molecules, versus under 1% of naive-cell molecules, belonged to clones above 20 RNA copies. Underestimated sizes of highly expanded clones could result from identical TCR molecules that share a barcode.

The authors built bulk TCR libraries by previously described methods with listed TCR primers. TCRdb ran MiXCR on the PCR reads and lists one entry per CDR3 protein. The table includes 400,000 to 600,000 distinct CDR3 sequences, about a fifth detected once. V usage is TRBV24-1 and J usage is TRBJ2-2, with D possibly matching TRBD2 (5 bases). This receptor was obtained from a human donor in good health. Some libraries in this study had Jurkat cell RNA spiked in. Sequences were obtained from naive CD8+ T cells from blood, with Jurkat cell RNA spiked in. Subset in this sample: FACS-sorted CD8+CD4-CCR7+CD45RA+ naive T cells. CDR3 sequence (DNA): TGTGCCACCAGTAACACTCCAGGCACCGGGAAGCTGTTTTTT. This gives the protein CATSNTPGTGKLFF.